These 31 T cell receptor beta chains were all obtained from the same sample, sequenced in a study of blood T cell repertoires in COVID-19. Sequencing used immunoSEQ multiplex PCR; TCRdb keeps in-frame clones, though not all of them. The table records around 230,000 clones, 80% to 90% of them present only once. The sample consisted of PBMCs or T cells enriched from blood (not recorded which). Receptors originate from a man aged 35-49 years who had recovered from COVID-19.

This chain connects TRBV15 to TRBJ2-1; 13 positions agree with TRBD2. Trimming cost V 3 bases and J 6 bases; bases outside gene matches: 2. Germline V gives CDR1 LNHNV, CDR2 YYDKDF (reference sequence). This CDR3 has 15 residues. For the CDR3, the DNA is TGTGCCACCAGCAGCCGGACTAGCGGGAGCAATGAGCAGTTCTTC. Amino acids: CATSSRTSGSNEQFF.

This clone was recorded only once. The chain has TRBV7-8 and TRBJ2-7, with TRBD2 identical over 14 bases. Germline-derived CDR1 and CDR2 are SGHVS and FQNEAQ. V lost 4 bases to trimming and J lost 3 bases; unmatched junction nucleotides: 5. This CDR3 spans 16 amino acids. DNA for the CDR3: TGTGCCAGCAGCTCAGGACTAGCGGGAGGAAACTACGAGCAGTACTTC. Its translation is CASSSGLAGGNYEQYF. Looking up the rest from reference TRBV7-8 and TRBJ2-7 gives the full variable domain: GAGVSQSPRYKVAKRGQDVALRCDPISGHVSLFWYQQALGQGPEFLTYFQNEAQLDKSGLPSDRFFAERPEGSVSTLKIQRTQQEDSAVYLCASSSGLAGGNYEQYFGPGTRLTVT.

The rearrangement joins TRBV11-2 to TRBJ1-2; TRBD1 is a possible D gene (6 bases). Germline V CDR1 and CDR2: SGHAT, FQNNGV. CDR3 length equals 15 residues. V lost 4 bases to trimming and J lost 7 bases, with 19 bases between them. For the CDR3, the DNA is TGTGCCAGCAGCTGGTCGGAAGCGACAGGTCGTGGCTACACCTTC. Protein product: CASSWSEATGRGYTF.

This clone has just one count. CDR3 in DNA: TGTGCCAGCAGTGAAGACAGGGGCCGTTACAATGAGCAGTTCTTC. It yields the protein CASSEDRGRYNEQFF. This chain links TRBV2 with TRBJ2-1, with 7 positions matching TRBD1. V shed 1 base and J 4 bases; nucleotides not matched to a gene: 4. The V gene's germline CDR1 is SNHLY and CDR2 FYNNEI. This CDR3 contains 15 residues.

This chain uses TRBV7-9 with TRBJ2-5; tentatively, D is TRBD1 (5 bases). V dropped 4 bases and J dropped 5 bases, with 5 bases sitting between them. Germline V gene data show CDR1 as SEHNR and CDR2 as FQNEAQ (reference sequence). The CDR3 is made up of 11 amino acids. The CDR3 loop is CASSSGETQYF. The CDR3 DNA reads as TGTGCCAGCAGCTCAGGGGAGACCCAGTACTTC.

As for this clone: Other nucleotide sequences from this sample produce the same CDR3. The chain has TRBV7-6 and TRBJ2-7; D gene uncertain. Germline V gene data show CDR1 as SGHVS and CDR2 as FNYEAQ. Trimming cost V 6 bases and J 4 bases, with 10 bases left between them. The CDR3 covers 12 residues. The CDR3: CASSPGSYEQYF. CDR3 coding DNA: TGTGCCAGCAGTCCCGGGTCGTACGAGCAGTACTTC.

This clone appeared a single time. The chain is built from TRBV18 and TRBJ2-1; 11 bases align to TRBD2. Looked up from germline, CDR1 is KGHSH and CDR2 is LQKENI. CDR3 size: 14 residues. Losses at the gene ends were 5 bases for V and 4 bases for J; bases not matched to a gene: 1. In nucleotides, the CDR3 is TGTGCCAGCTCAGGACTAGCGGGTTACAATGAGCAGTTCTTC. This translates into CASSGLAGYNEQFF. The complete variable domain, with remaining parts taken from reference TRBV18 and TRBJ2-1, reads NAGVMQNPRHLVRRRGQEARLRCSPMKGHSHVYWYRQLPEEGLKFMVYLQKENIIDESGMPKERFSAEFPKEGPSILRIQQVVRGDSAAYFCASSGLAGYNEQFFGPGTRLTVL.

In this sample, this clone turned up a few times. J is TRBJ2-1 and V is TRBV7-9; 8 nucleotides align to TRBD2. In germline, CDR1 is SEHNR, CDR2 FQNEAQ (reference sequence). J lost 1 base, V lost 5 bases, and 13 bases had no gene match. The CDR3 is 18 amino acids. As DNA, the CDR3 is TGTGCCAGCAGCCTCCCTATGGGACGGGGGGGGTCCTACAATGAGCAGTTCTTC. This gives the protein CASSLPMGRGGSYNEQFF.

The chain combines TRBV6-5 with TRBJ1-2; the D is unclear. This CDR3 has 15 amino acids. V lost 7 bases, J lost 3 bases, and 18 bases lay in between. Per germline, CDR1 MNHEY and CDR2 SVGAGI. In DNA form, the CDR3 reads TGTGCCAGCATCCAAAGAAATGCGGGCCACTATGGCTACACCTTC. Translating gives CASIQRNAGHYGYTF.

The chain couples TRBV11-2 to TRBJ2-3, with a weak D call TRBD2 (6 bases). The V gene lost 1 base and the J gene lost 3 bases, with 8 bases spanning the gap. CDR3 length equals 14 residues. Germline CDR1 is SGHAT and CDR2 is FQNNGV. The CDR3 sequence: CASSLGTKTDTQYF. CDR3 DNA sequence: TGTGCCAGCAGCTTAGGGACTAAGACAGATACGCAGTATTTT.

The chain recombines TRBV28 with TRBJ1-1; D may be TRBD1 (5 bases). V was shortened by 7 bases and J by 5 bases, with 20 bases between the two germline ends. CDR1 is MDHEN, CDR2 SYDVKM, per germline. The CDR3 runs to 15 residues. CDR3 loop: CASTWGDAVQTEAFF. DNA for the CDR3: TGTGCCAGCACCTGGGGGGATGCGGTGCAAACTGAAGCTTTCTTT.

The rearrangement uses TRBV3-1 (or the pseudogene TRBV3-2) and TRBJ2-7, with TRBD2 as a possible D gene (5 bases). Trimming removed 1 base at V and 6 bases at J, with 13 bases between. CDR1 LGHDT and CDR2 YNNKEL come from the germline V gene (reference sequence). The CDR3 is 14 amino acids. The CDR3 nucleotides read TGTGCCAGCAGCCAAGCTAGAGGGAGTAGCGAGCAGTACTTC. This translates into CASSQARGSSEQYF.

The rearrangement uses TRBV5-1 and TRBJ2-7, with 9 bases matching TRBD2. The CDR3 consists of 14 residues. Germline V CDR1 and CDR2: SGHRS, YFSETQ. With 1 base clipped from V and 6 bases from J, the junction kept 5 bases outside the gene matches. The CDR3 DNA reads TGCGCCAGCAGCTTGTTAGGGACTAGCCTCGAGCAGTACTTC. Translated, it gives CASSLLGTSLEQYF.

Only one count was recorded for this clone. This chain uses TRBV7-2 with TRBJ2-7; 8 bases fit TRBD2. J was trimmed by 2 bases and V by 1 base; bases with no gene match: 4. From germline, CDR1 is SGHTA and CDR2 FQGNSA. The CDR3 runs to 15 residues. CDR3 DNA sequence: TGTGCCAGCAGCTTAGGTGGCGGGGGGCCCTACGAGCAGTACTTC. Its translation is CASSLGGGGPYEQYF.

This clone was seen a handful of times. The rearrangement joins TRBV6-1 to TRBJ1-6; D remains unclear. Trimming shortened V by 2 bases and J by 0 bases, and 8 bases separated the two germline ends. In germline, CDR1 is MNHNS, CDR2 SASEGT. This CDR3 contains 16 residues. The CDR3 DNA follows: TGTGCCAGCAGTGAATCCGGTAGCTCCTATAATTCACCCCTCCACTTT. It codes for CASSESGSSYNSPLHF.

The chain recombines TRBV9 with TRBJ2-1, with no clear D. The CDR3 consists of 16 residues. V lost 4 bases and J 0 bases, leaving 14 bases between the germline ends. Germline CDR1 and CDR2: SGDLS and YYNGEE. The CDR3 here is CASSLRTTSSYNEQFF. CDR3 coding DNA: TGTGCCAGCAGCTTAAGAACCACGAGCTCCTACAATGAGCAGTTCTTC.

This clone showed up many times. The chain couples TRBV10-3 to TRBJ2-5, with D possibly matching TRBD1 (7 bases). Germline CDR1 reads ENHRY; CDR2 reads SYGVKD. The CDR3 contains 14 residues. Between the trimmed V and J ends, which lost 6 bases and 5 bases, there was a span of 16 bases. The CDR3 is CAIRKGGGRETQYF. CDR3 coding DNA: TGTGCCATCAGGAAAGGAGGGGGCAGGGAGACCCAGTACTTC.

Only one count was recorded for this clone. Written as DNA, the CDR3 is TGTGCCAGAAGCTCTCTACTAAACAGGGACAGTAATGAAAAACTGTTTTTT. It specifies CARSSLLNRDSNEKLFF. The chain has TRBV5-3 and TRBJ1-4; 7 bases match TRBD1. TRBV5-3 is treated as an ORF (open reading frame) with a function not yet certain. This CDR3 comprises 17 residues. Losses at the gene ends were 3 bases for V and 4 bases for J; bases not matched to a gene: 12.

The V call is TRBV5-1, the J call TRBJ1-2; 7 nucleotides match TRBD1. The germline V gene has CDR1 SGHRS and CDR2 YFSETQ. CDR3 length: 15 residues. V shed 0 bases and J 2 bases; nucleotides not matched to a gene: 4. CDR3 bases: TGCGCCAGCAGCTTGGATCCGGGACAGAACTATGGCTACACCTTC. Translated, it gives CASSLDPGQNYGYTF.

This clone was detected a few times. V is TRBV29-1 and J is TRBJ2-1; D call uncertain. Germline V CDR1 and CDR2: SQVTM, ANQGSEA. This CDR3 is 14 amino acids long. V was pared by 4 bases and J by 3 bases, with 13 bases between. The CDR3 DNA follows: TGCAGCGTTGCTGTAAGACTGAGCTACAATGAGCAGTTCTTC. It encodes CSVAVRLSYNEQFF.

The chain is built from TRBV3-1 (or the pseudogene TRBV3-2) and TRBJ2-7, with TRBD1 identical over 7 bases. CDR3 size: 14 residues. Germline trimming cut 4 bases from V and 1 base from J; bases unmatched to any gene: 4. Germline loops: CDR1 LGHDT, CDR2 YNNKEL (reference sequence). The CDR3 region is CASSLGQASYEQYF. The CDR3 DNA is TGTGCCAGCAGCCTAGGACAGGCTTCCTACGAGCAGTACTTC.

The rearrangement uses TRBV6-5 and TRBJ2-3; the D is unclear. Trimming stripped 0 bases from V and 5 bases from J, with 12 bases between. In germline, CDR1 is MNHEY, CDR2 SVGAGI. The CDR3 has 15 residues. CDR3 sequence (DNA): TGTGCCAGCAGTTACTCTGAGATCCCCGTAGATACGCAGTATTTT. Amino acids: CASSYSEIPVDTQYF.

This clone was observed a single time. J is TRBJ1-2 and V is TRBV5-4, with 8 bases lining up with TRBD1. Per the germline V gene, CDR1 is SGHNT and CDR2 is YYREEE (reference sequence). The CDR3 has 14 residues. V shed 0 bases and J 4 bases; nucleotides not matched to a gene: 2. CDR3 DNA: TGTGCCAGCAGCTTGGCAGGGGGCGCCTATGGCTACACCTTC. Translated, it gives CASSLAGGAYGYTF.

Only one count was recorded for this clone. This chain connects TRBV6-2 or TRBV6-3 to TRBJ1-6; D unclear. Germline values: CDR1 MNHEY, CDR2 SVGEGT. This CDR3 has 12 amino acids. V was shortened by 3 bases and J by 9 bases, with 6 bases between the two germline ends. CDR3 nucleotide sequence: TGTGCCAGCAGTTATGCGGGTTCACCCCTCCACTTT. It is translated as CASSYAGSPLHF.

This rearrangement joins TRBV24-1 to TRBJ1-3, with a possible D match to TRBD1 (6 bases). The V gene's germline CDR1 is KGHDR and CDR2 SFDVKD. The CDR3 runs 16 residues. The germline V and J ends were trimmed by 4 bases and 4 bases, with 16 bases remaining between them. For the CDR3, the DNA is TGTGCCACCAGTGAAGGCGTCGCAGGGGAAGGAAACACCATATATTTT. It specifies CATSEGVAGEGNTIYF.

This clone was observed a single time. The chain recombines TRBV6-5 with TRBJ2-1; tentatively, D is TRBD2 (6 bases). The germline gives CDR1 MNHEY, CDR2 SVGAGI. This CDR3 has 15 amino acids. V lost 5 bases and J 6 bases, leaving 17 bases between the germline ends. CDR3 DNA: TGTGCCAGCAGTCCTCGGGACTCGAGAACCAATGAGCAGTTCTTC. Amino acid sequence: CASSPRDSRTNEQFF.

This chain links TRBV6-5 with TRBJ2-7; 7 bases are a match to TRBD1. Germline V gives CDR1 MNHEY, CDR2 SVGAGI. V was clipped by 5 bases and J by 2 bases; unmatched bases: 3. The CDR3 covers 13 residues. In DNA, the CDR3 is TGTGCCAGCAGTATGGGACAGACCTACGAGCAGTACTTC. Its translation: CASSMGQTYEQYF.

The chain links TRBV19 to TRBJ1-5; 7 nucleotides line up with TRBD1. CDR1 is LNHDA and CDR2 is SQIVND in the germline V gene (reference sequence). The CDR3 covers 16 residues. V was clipped by 3 bases and J by 5 bases; unmatched bases: 10. This CDR3 is CASSIWTGLRDQPQHF. CDR3 DNA: TGTGCCAGTAGTATTTGGACAGGTCTTCGGGATCAGCCCCAGCATTTT.

The genes are TRBV19 and TRBJ1-1, with D possibly being TRBD1 (6 bases). Germline V gene data show CDR1 as LNHDA and CDR2 as SQIVND (reference sequence). There are 14 residues in the CDR3. Trimming shortened V by 5 bases and J by 5 bases, and 15 bases separated the two germline ends. CDR3 sequence reads: CASSGYSGVTEAFF. The CDR3, as DNA: TGTGCCAGTAGTGGGTATTCAGGGGTTACTGAAGCTTTCTTT.

This rearrangement joins TRBV5-1 to TRBJ1-5, with D maybe TRBD1 (6 bases). Germline V gene lookup returns CDR1 SGHRS and CDR2 YFSETQ. The CDR3 is 15 residues long. Deletions cut 3 bases from V and 1 base from J, with 11 bases between. The CDR3 DNA reads TGCGCCAGCAGCTGGACAGACCCCAGCAATCAGCCCCAGCATTTT. This codes for CASSWTDPSNQPQHF.

The V call is TRBV2, the J call TRBJ2-7; D is possibly TRBD1 (5 bases). The CDR3 consists of 14 residues. The V and J ends lost 2 bases and 5 bases respectively, with 13 bases between them. The germline CDR1 and CDR2 sequences are SNHLY and FYNNEI. CDR3: CASSEFVGADEQYF. Written as DNA, the CDR3 is TGTGCCAGCAGTGAATTTGTAGGGGCGGACGAGCAGTACTTC. The full variable domain, in which reference TRBV2 and TRBJ2-7 provide the parts outside the CDR3, is EPEVTQTPSHQVTQMGQEVILRCVPISNHLYFYWYRQILGQKVEFLVSFYNNEISEKSEIFDDQFSVERPDGSNFTLKIRSTKLEDSAMYFCASSEFVGADEQYFGPGTRLTVT.